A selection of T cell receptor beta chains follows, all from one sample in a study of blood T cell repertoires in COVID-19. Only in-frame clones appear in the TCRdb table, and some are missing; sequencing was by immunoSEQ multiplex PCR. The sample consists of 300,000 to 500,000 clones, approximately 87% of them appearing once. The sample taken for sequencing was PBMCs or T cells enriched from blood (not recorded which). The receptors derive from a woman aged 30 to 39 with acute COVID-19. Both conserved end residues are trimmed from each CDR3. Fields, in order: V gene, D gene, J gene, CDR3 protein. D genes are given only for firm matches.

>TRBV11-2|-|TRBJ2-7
ASSFQGITYEQY
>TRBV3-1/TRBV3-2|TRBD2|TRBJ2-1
ASSQGLAGPSSYNEQF
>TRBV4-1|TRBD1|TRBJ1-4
ASSQGQGAANEKLF
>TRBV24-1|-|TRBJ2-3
ATSLSGATDTQY
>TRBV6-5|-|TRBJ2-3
ASSYFGTSSGDTQY
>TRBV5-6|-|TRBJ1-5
ASSLAVRGNQPQH
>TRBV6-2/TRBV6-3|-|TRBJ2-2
ASSRTGYGTGELF
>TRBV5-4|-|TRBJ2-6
ASSSRGGQGSFKGANVLT
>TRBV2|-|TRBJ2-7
ASSELAWVYEQY
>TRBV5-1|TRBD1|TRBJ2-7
ASSLQVGTEGYGYEQY
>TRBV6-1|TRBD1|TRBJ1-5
ASSVSRGLGGQPQH
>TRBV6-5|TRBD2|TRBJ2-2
ASLSGGANTGELF
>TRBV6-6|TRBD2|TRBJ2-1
ASLSGGNLDEQF
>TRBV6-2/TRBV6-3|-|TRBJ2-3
ASSLLPGVGSDTQY
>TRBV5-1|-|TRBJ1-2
ASSLGPGGTNYGYT
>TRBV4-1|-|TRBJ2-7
ASSQESLAYEQY
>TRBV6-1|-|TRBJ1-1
ASSDHRGTANTEAF
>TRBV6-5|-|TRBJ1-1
ASSYSGLEAF
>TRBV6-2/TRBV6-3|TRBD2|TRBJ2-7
ASSYSASGVRFYEQY
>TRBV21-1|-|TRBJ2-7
ASSKAQTGSYEQY
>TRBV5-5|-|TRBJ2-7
ASSFAPLTSYEQY
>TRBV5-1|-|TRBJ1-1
ASSWQGNTEAF
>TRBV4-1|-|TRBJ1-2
ASTPGAGRPNEYGYT
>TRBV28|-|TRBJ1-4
ASSFLQGGSEKLF
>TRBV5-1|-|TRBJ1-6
ASSLAVALPNSPLH
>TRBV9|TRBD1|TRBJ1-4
ASSVASRLGGRANEKLF
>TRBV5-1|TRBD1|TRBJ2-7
ASSLGTGLLYEQY
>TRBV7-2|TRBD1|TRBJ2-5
ASSPGQGETQY
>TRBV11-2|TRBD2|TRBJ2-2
ASSLFSGGAYGELF
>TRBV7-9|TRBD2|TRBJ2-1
ASSSILAGRGLNEQF
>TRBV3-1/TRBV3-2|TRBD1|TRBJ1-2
ASSQFRTGNYGYT
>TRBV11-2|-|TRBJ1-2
ASSLVQGDGYT
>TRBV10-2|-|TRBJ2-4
ASSHRILAKNIQY
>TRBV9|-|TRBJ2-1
ASSVHGGRLDNEQF
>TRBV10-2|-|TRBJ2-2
ASSERRGELF
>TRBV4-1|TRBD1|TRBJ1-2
ASSTRQGADYGYT